Below, 21 T cell receptor beta chains from the same sample are listed, as sequenced in a study of cytomegalovirus exposure and HLA in healthy donors. PCR was performed using 60 Vbeta and 13 Jbeta primers. Clones were read by immunoSEQ multiplex PCR, and TCRdb kept only the in-frame ones, dropping some. The table includes some 180,000 clones, 82% detected once. Sequencing input: PBMCs. Receptors originate from a man between 35 and 55 years old in good health and CMV-seronegative.

As regards this clone: This CDR3 fails to terminate in the conserved phenylalanine or tryptophan, so it likely reflects a read error. Because the CDR3's place on the DNA is in doubt, the DNA is left out and the CDR3 is given as listed by TCRdb. CDR3 region: CASSIPWGRPWR. The chain recombines TRBV19 with TRBJ1-1. The CDR3 is made up of 12 amino acids, end residues included. Germline V gene lookup returns CDR1 LNHDA and CDR2 SQIVND (reference sequence).

This chain links TRBV6-5 with TRBJ1-1, with a tentative D call TRBD1 (6 bases). The CDR3 covers 15 residues. With 0 bases removed from V and 1 base from J, the gap between germline ends came to 9 bases. CDR1 and CDR2 from the germline V gene are MNHEY and SVGAGI. The CDR3 is CASSYSQGRNTEAFF. The CDR3 DNA is TGTGCCAGCAGTTACTCACAGGGCCGGAACACTGAAGCTTTCTTT.

The chain has TRBV15 and TRBJ2-1, with 7 nucleotides matching TRBD2. Germline V lookup: CDR1 LNHNV, CDR2 YYDKDF (reference sequence). The CDR3 consists of 15 residues. J lost 8 bases, V lost 1 base, and 8 bases had no gene match. The CDR3 nucleotides read TGTGCCACCAGCAGAGTTCGGCGGGAGTTAGATGAGCAGTTCTTC. It yields the protein CATSRVRRELDEQFF.

The chain has TRBV7-8 and TRBJ2-1, with TRBD1 matching 11 bases. V shed 5 bases, J shed 9 bases, and the junction held 9 bases outside the gene matches. The CDR3 extends over 15 amino acids. Germline loops: CDR1 SGHVS, CDR2 FQNEAQ. CDR3 DNA sequence: TGTGCCAGCAGCGTAGGGACAGGGGGTACCCTTGAGCAGTTCTTC. It encodes CASSVGTGGTLEQFF.

This rearrangement joins TRBV28 to TRBJ2-1; D ambiguous. The CDR3 is made up of 12 amino acids. Trimming pared 5 bases from V and 6 bases from J, leaving 8 bases between. Germline values: CDR1 MDHEN, CDR2 SYDVKM. The CDR3 DNA reads TGTGCCAGCAGTCCCCCAGGCAATGAGCAGTTCTTC. Amino acids: CASSPPGNEQFF.

This clone has a single count. The chain uses TRBV6-5 and TRBJ2-7, with D possibly TRBD2 on 5 matching bases. Germline V gene lookup returns CDR1 MNHEY and CDR2 SVGAGI. The CDR3 is made up of 14 amino acids. Between the trimmed V and J ends, which lost 6 bases and 3 bases, there was a span of 15 bases. Here the CDR3 DNA reads TGTGCCAGCAGCCCCTACTTAGCGTACTACGAGCAGTACTTC. Its protein product is CASSPYLAYYEQYF.

The chain has TRBV6-6 and TRBJ1-5; D unresolved. V was cut by 8 bases and J by 4 bases, with 12 bases left in between. CDR1 is MNHNY, CDR2 SVGAGI, per germline (reference sequence). The CDR3 runs to 13 residues. CDR3 sequence: CASVTVGNQPQHF. The DNA for the CDR3 is TGTGCCAGCGTCACAGTGGGTAATCAGCCCCAGCATTTT.

The chain has TRBV18 and TRBJ2-7; a possible D gene is TRBD2 (5 bases). From germline, CDR1 is KGHSH and CDR2 LQKENI. CDR3 size: 18 residues. V was cut by 4 bases and J by 3 bases, with 25 bases left in between. The CDR3 bases are TGTGCCAGCTCACAGGTTTCGAGGCCCGGACTGTCTTACTACGAGCAGTACTTC. Its protein is CASSQVSRPGLSYYEQYF.

The CDR3 reads CASSSRGSTGELFF. Here the CDR3 DNA reads TGCGCCAGCAGCTCGCGGGGGAGCACCGGGGAGCTGTTTTTT. The V gene is TRBV4-3, the J gene TRBJ2-2; 7 bases match TRBD2. Germline V gene data show CDR1 as LGHNA and CDR2 as YSLEER. CDR3 size: 14 residues. Losses at the gene ends were 5 bases for V and 4 bases for J; bases not matched to a gene: 4.

V is TRBV5-7 and J is TRBJ1-1; TRBD1 might be the D (5 bases). TRBV5-7 is placed among ORFs of uncertain function. V was pared by 0 bases and J by 1 base, with 13 bases between. The CDR3 has 16 residues. As DNA, the CDR3 is TGTGCCAGCAGCTTGGGACAGCCCGGGAGGAACACTGAAGCTTTCTTT. Its translation: CASSLGQPGRNTEAFF.

A few counts support this clone. Here the CDR3 DNA reads TGCGCCAGCAGCCCCCAGGGTGTTGGTGGGGCCAACGTCCTGACTTTC. Amino acids: CASSPQGVGGANVLTF. This sequence joins TRBV4-1 and TRBJ2-6; the D gene is possibly TRBD1 (5 bases). The V gene lost 4 bases and the J gene lost 3 bases, with 13 bases spanning the gap. CDR1 and CDR2 (germline): MGHRA, YSYEKL. CDR3 length: 16 amino acids.

This chain joins TRBV28 and TRBJ1-1; D gene unclear. The germline V gene has CDR1 MDHEN and CDR2 SYDVKM. The CDR3 is 12 amino acids. Between the trimmed V and J ends, which lost 5 bases and 7 bases, there was a span of 11 bases. The CDR3 DNA reads as TGTGCCAGCAGTCTTAAGCCTCATGAAGCTTTCTTT. The encoded protein is CASSLKPHEAFF.

This clone was counted between two and nine times. The chain links TRBV29-1 to TRBJ1-4; D might be TRBD1 (5 bases). V lost 7 bases and J 4 bases, leaving 16 bases between the germline ends. This CDR3 is built from 14 residues. Germline V lookup: CDR1 SQVTM, CDR2 ANQGSEA. The CDR3 DNA reads TGCAGCGCCTCCCCGGGACTGAATAATGAAAAACTGTTTTTT. This translates into CSASPGLNNEKLFF.

The table lists this clone with a count of one. This sequence joins TRBV19 and TRBJ2-5, with 8 nucleotides matching TRBD1. CDR1 LNHDA and CDR2 SQIVND come from the germline V gene (reference sequence). The CDR3 has 13 amino acids. The J segment lost 5 bases and the V segment lost 4 bases, leaving 3 bases of the junction unmatched. The CDR3 nucleotides are TGTGCCAGTAGTAGACAGGGGTGGGAGACCCAGTACTTC. Protein sequence: CASSRQGWETQYF.

V and J are TRBV13 and TRBJ2-7; TRBD2 aligns across 8 bases. V lost 2 bases and J lost 5; bases outside the gene matches: 11. Germline V gene lookup returns CDR1 PRHDT and CDR2 FYEKMQ (reference sequence). This CDR3 contains 16 residues. CDR3 sequence (DNA): TGTGCCAGCAGCTTAATTGGTCGGCGGGAGGACCACGAGCAGTACTTC. It encodes CASSLIGRREDHEQYF.

V and J are TRBV20-1 and TRBJ2-5; a weak D match, TRBD2 (5 bases). Trimming took 3 bases from V and 10 from J, leaving 9 bases between them. The CDR3 loop spans 10 amino acids. Germline V CDR1 and CDR2: DFQATT, SNEGSKA (reference sequence). The CDR3 protein is CSASYGDQYF. CDR3 coding DNA: TGCAGTGCTAGTTACGGGGACCAGTACTTC.

CDR3 DNA sequence: TGCGCCAGCAGCCAAGATGGGACAGGATCCTACGAGCAGTACTTC. This codes for CASSQDGTGSYEQYF. The chain joins TRBV4-1 to TRBJ2-7; 8 bases are a match to TRBD1. Germline-derived CDR1 and CDR2 are MGHRA and YSYEKL. After removal of 0 bases from V and 1 base from J, the junction contained 2 bases not matched to a gene. The CDR3 extends over 15 amino acids.

The J gene is TRBJ2-7, the V gene TRBV7-9, with 8 bases lining up with TRBD1. This CDR3 is built from 15 residues. The V gene end was trimmed by 6 bases and the J gene end by 0 bases; junction bases not matched to a gene: 7. Germline V lookup: CDR1 SEHNR, CDR2 FQNEAQ (reference sequence). The CDR3, as DNA: TGTGCCAGCAGTTTCCGGGACAGGAGCTCCTACGAGCAGTACTTC. It translates to CASSFRDRSSYEQYF.

The chain links TRBV30 to TRBJ1-5; TRBD1 might be the D (5 bases). The germline CDR1 and CDR2 sequences are GTSNPN and SVGIG (reference sequence). V lost 4 bases to trimming and J lost 6 bases, with 13 bases between them. CDR3 size: 13 residues. CDR3 protein: CAWTQGVGQPQHF. CDR3 sequence (DNA): TGTGCCTGGACCCAGGGTGTAGGTCAGCCCCAGCATTTT.

This sequence joins TRBV28 and TRBJ2-1; D gene uncertain. This CDR3 is built from 16 residues. In germline, CDR1 is MDHEN, CDR2 SYDVKM. V was clipped by 7 bases and J by 4 bases, with 20 bases between them. DNA of the CDR3: TGTGCCAGCACCACCCCCGCCCTTTCCGAGTACAATGAGCAGTTCTTC. It is translated as CASTTPALSEYNEQFF.

The chain couples TRBV18 to TRBJ2-3, with TRBD1 as a possible D gene (6 bases). With 5 bases removed from V and 2 bases from J, the gap between germline ends came to 8 bases. The CDR3 runs to 13 residues. Germline CDR1 is KGHSH and CDR2 is LQKENI. The CDR3 spells CASSGDTTDTQYF. The CDR3 DNA sequence: TGTGCCAGCTCAGGGGACACCACAGATACGCAGTATTTT.